This TCR beta chain derives from a study of blood T cell repertoires in COVID-19. There are 17 residues in the CDR3. The ends lost 4 bases at V and 9 bases at J; junction bases unmatched: 18. Germline CDR1 is SGHRS and CDR2 is YFSETQ. The assay was immunoSEQ multiplex PCR, and TCRdb's table has in-frame clones only and misses some. The profile shows 200,000 or so clones, 60% to 85% of them singletons. The chain links TRBV5-1 to TRBJ2-1; the match to TRBD2 covers 8 bases. The sequence came from a man aged 60-69 years with active or convalescent COVID-19. Sequencing input: peripheral blood. The CDR3 protein is CASSPPSGTSDRREQFF. CDR3 DNA sequence: TGCGCCAGCAGCCCACCTTCCGGGACTAGTGATAGACGTGAGCAGTTCTTC. Supplemented by reference TRBV5-1 and TRBJ2-1, the full variable domain reads KAGVTQTPRYLIKTRGQQVTLSCSPISGHRSVSWYQQTPGQGLQFLFEYFSETQRNKGNFPGRFSGRQFSNSRSEMNVSTLELGDSALYLCASSPPSGTSDRREQFFGPGTRLTVL.